This is a list of T cell receptor beta chains from one sample in a study of T-cell memory formation after mild COVID-19. TCRdb re-analysed the 5' RACE reads in MiXCR, keeping a single row per CDR3 protein. The profile shows fewer than 700,000 distinct CDR3 sequences, less than 25% of them singletons. The sequenced sample consisted of PBMCs or a T cell subset sorted from them (not recorded which). These receptors all stem from an adult woman who had mild COVID-19 (a few samples of this study predate the infection). Cell type and time point are not known. The CDR3 runs from the conserved cysteine through the conserved F or W. The D gene is left open where the match is weak. Not all rows give a size; the values are once, few, many and, for expanded clones, a class.

TGCAGCGTGAGGGGAGGGAACACCGGGGAGCTGTTTTTT,CSVRGGNTGELFF,TRBJ2-2,TRBV29-1,13,few,.
TGTGCCAGCAGCTTAGAATCGTGGATTGGAGAGACCCAGTACTTC,CASSLESWIGETQYF,TRBJ2-5,TRBV7-6,15,.,.
TGTGCCAGCAGCCCGAGGGGCGATTTTGCAACTAATGAAAAACTGTTTTTT,CASSPRGDFATNEKLFF,TRBJ1-4,TRBV5-5,17,.,.
TGTGCCACCAGCAGAGCAGTTCCTAGCTCTGGAAACACCATATATTTT,CATSRAVPSSGNTIYF,TRBJ1-3,TRBV15,16,.,.
TGTGCCAGCAGTGAGAGGGCTGGGGCCAACGTCCTGACTTTC,CASSERAGANVLTF,TRBJ2-6,TRBV6-1,14,few,.
TGTGCCGCTAACAGGGGACACAACCTCGCCGCCTTC,CAANRGHNLAAF,TRBJ1-2,TRBV12-3/TRBV12-4,12,.,TRBD1
TGTGCCACCAGTGATTCAGGTTACGGTCAGCCCCAGCATTTT,CATSDSGYGQPQHF,TRBJ1-5,TRBV24-1,14,.,.
TGTGCCAGCAGCTTATCCGGGGAAGGGGTATACGAGCAGTACTTC,CASSLSGEGVYEQYF,TRBJ2-7,TRBV7-2,15,.,.
TGTGCCAGCAGCCCGGGGGACAGGGAGAGGGTCACTGAAGCTTTCTTT,CASSPGDRERVTEAFF,TRBJ1-1,TRBV5-5,16,.,TRBD1
TGTGCCAGCAGCCAACGACTAGCGAGCACCGGGGAGCTGTTTTTT,CASSQRLASTGELFF,TRBJ2-2,TRBV7-6,15,few,TRBD2
TGTGCCAGCAGTGAATCTTCGGGACTTCGCACAGATACGCAGTATTTT,CASSESSGLRTDTQYF,TRBJ2-3,TRBV25-1,16,once,.
TGTGCCAGTAGTCCCCGGGACACTAGCACAGATACGCAGTATTTT,CASSPRDTSTDTQYF,TRBJ2-3,TRBV19,15,.,.
TGTGCCACCAGTGATGCCGGGACGGCGCTCAATGAGCAGTTCTTC,CATSDAGTALNEQFF,TRBJ2-1,TRBV24-1,15,few,.
TGCGCCAGCAGCTTTTATTCGGGCGGATTGAACACCGGGGAGCTGTTTTTT,CASSFYSGGLNTGELFF,TRBJ2-2,TRBV5-1,17,.,.
TGTGCCAGCAGTGAGACAGTGGGTGCCAATGAGCAGTTCTTC,CASSETVGANEQFF,TRBJ2-1,TRBV6-4,14,.,.
TGCAGTGCGTCTCAGGGTCTCGGCGAGCAGTACTTC,CSASQGLGEQYF,TRBJ2-7,TRBV20-1,12,.,.
TGCAGTGCTAGGCAGGGGTTTGCAGCTTTCTTT,CSARQGFAAFF,TRBJ1-1,TRBV20-1,11,.,.
TGTGCCAGCAGCTTGCTAGCGGCGGGAGTGGCCAATGAGCAGTTCTTC,CASSLLAAGVANEQFF,TRBJ2-1,TRBV7-8,16,.,TRBD2
TGTGCCAGCAGCTCAATCTACCGGGGAAATGAAGCTTTCTTT,CASSSIYRGNEAFF,TRBJ1-1,TRBV7-6,14,.,.
TGTGCCAGCAGCATGAGGCGGGAGGGCCTGAGCACAGATACGCAGTATTTT,CASSMRREGLSTDTQYF,TRBJ2-3,TRBV6-1,17,.,TRBD2
TGTGCCAGCAGCTTCGGGCAGGGTCCCCCGAACACTGAAGCTTTCTTT,CASSFGQGPPNTEAFF,TRBJ1-1,TRBV7-2,16,.,.
TGCAGCGTTGTTCAGGACTTCACAAATGAGCAGTTCTTC,CSVVQDFTNEQFF,TRBJ2-1,TRBV29-1,13,few,.
TGTGCCAGCAGCCAAGAGACTAGCGGGAGCCAGTACGAGCAGTACTTC,CASSQETSGSQYEQYF,TRBJ2-7,TRBV3-1,16,.,TRBD2
TGTGCCAGCAGCTTAGTAGGGGCCATGAACACTGAAGCTTTCTTT,CASSLVGAMNTEAFF,TRBJ1-1,TRBV7-9,15,.,.
TGCGCCAGCAGCCAAGTTTCAGGGTTGGCCTACGAGCAGTACTTC,CASSQVSGLAYEQYF,TRBJ2-7,TRBV4-1,15,.,.
TGTGCCAGCAGCCCTTCGACAGGACGAGGAACCGAGCAGTACTTC,CASSPSTGRGTEQYF,TRBJ2-7,TRBV7-3,15,.,.